The rows below give T cell receptor beta chains drawn from one sample of a study of OX40 agonist ivuxolimab in advanced cancers. Clones were read by immunoSEQ multiplex PCR, and TCRdb kept only the in-frame ones, dropping some. In the table there are roughly 40,000 clones, nearly 90% of which are singletons. The input for sequencing was CD4+ or CD8+ T cells sorted from blood, taken in a trial of the OX40 agonist ivuxolimab. These receptors originate from an adult with an advanced solid tumor such as melanoma, head and neck, liver or kidney cancer. The CDR3 runs from the conserved cysteine through the conserved F or W. Fields, in order: J gene, clone size, V gene, D gene, CDR3 protein, CDR3 DNA. D genes are given only for firm matches. Rows give clone size only sometimes, using once, few, many, or a class for an expanded clone.

J: TRBJ2-4; size: NA; V: TRBV28; D: NA; CDR3: CASSLGRGLHIQYF; DNA: TGTGCCAGCAGTTTGGGCAGGGGACTCCACATTCAGTACTTC
J: TRBJ1-4; size: NA; V: TRBV6-5; D: NA; CDR3: CASSPHRSTNEKLFF; DNA: TGTGCCAGCAGCCCACACCGATCTACTAATGAAAAACTGTTTTTT
J: TRBJ2-2; size: once; V: TRBV28; D: TRBD2; CDR3: CASSPPGLAGNTGELFF; DNA: TGTGCCAGCAGCCCCCCGGGACTAGCGGGGAACACCGGGGAGCTGTTTTTT
J: TRBJ2-7; size: NA; V: TRBV7-6; D: NA; CDR3: CASSFVGDGYYEQYF; DNA: TGTGCCAGCAGCTTTGTCGGGGACGGATACTACGAGCAGTACTTC
J: TRBJ2-1; size: NA; V: TRBV27; D: TRBD2; CDR3: CASALAGGKGNEQFF; DNA: TGTGCCAGCGCGTTAGCGGGGGGCAAGGGGAATGAGCAGTTCTTC
J: TRBJ2-3; size: once; V: TRBV7-6; D: NA; CDR3: CASSLRVEDTQYF; DNA: TGTGCCAGCAGCTTAAGGGTTGAGGATACGCAGTATTTT
J: TRBJ2-7; size: once; V: TRBV19; D: NA; CDR3: CASSIDLAHNYEQYF; DNA: TGTGCCAGTAGTATAGATTTGGCCCATAACTACGAGCAGTACTTC
J: TRBJ1-5; size: NA; V: TRBV6-5; D: NA; CDR3: CASSLHNSNQPQHF; DNA: TGTGCCAGCAGTCTCCACAATAGCAATCAGCCCCAGCATTTT
J: TRBJ2-5; size: NA; V: TRBV9; D: TRBD2; CDR3: CASSVLAGGPWETQYF; DNA: TGTGCCAGCAGCGTATTAGCGGGGGGGCCTTGGGAGACCCAGTACTTC
J: TRBJ2-7; size: NA; V: TRBV27; D: TRBD1; CDR3: CASSFGTGIAYEQYF; DNA: TGTGCCAGCAGTTTTGGGACAGGGATAGCCTACGAGCAGTACTTC
J: TRBJ2-3; size: few; V: TRBV12-5; D: TRBD1; CDR3: CASGVGQGFLDTQYF; DNA: TGTGCTAGTGGCGTTGGACAGGGGTTCTTGGATACGCAGTATTTT
J: TRBJ1-5; size: NA; V: TRBV19; D: TRBD1; CDR3: CASSNPGQGVQPQHF; DNA: TGTGCCAGTAGTAACCCCGGACAGGGTGTTCAGCCCCAGCATTTT
J: TRBJ2-5; size: NA; V: TRBV7-9; D: NA; CDR3: CASSLGPQIQETQYF; DNA: TGTGCCAGCAGCTTAGGTCCTCAAATACAAGAGACCCAGTACTTC
J: TRBJ2-7; size: NA; V: TRBV5-8; D: NA; CDR3: CASSFRYLHEQYF; DNA: TGTGCCAGCAGCTTTAGGTATCTCCACGAGCAGTACTTC
J: TRBJ2-1; size: NA; V: TRBV7-9; D: NA; CDR3: CASRPDQGRTDNEQFF; DNA: TGTGCCAGCAGGCCCGATCAGGGGCGGACCGACAATGAGCAGTTCTTC
J: TRBJ2-7; size: NA; V: TRBV6-5; D: NA; CDR3: CASTLDRFAYEQYF; DNA: TGTGCCAGCACTTTAGACAGGTTCGCCTACGAGCAGTACTTC
J: TRBJ1-2; size: NA; V: TRBV4-3; D: NA; CDR3: CASSQVGENYGYTF; DNA: TGCGCCAGCAGCCAAGTAGGCGAAAACTATGGCTACACCTTC
J: TRBJ1-6; size: NA; V: TRBV19; D: NA; CDR3: CASSIGQYNSPLHF; DNA: TGTGCCAGTAGTATCGGCCAGTATAATTCACCCCTCCACTTT
J: TRBJ1-1; size: NA; V: TRBV7-9; D: TRBD1; CDR3: CASRWTGTEAFF; DNA: TGTGCCAGCAGATGGACAGGCACTGAAGCTTTCTTT
J: TRBJ2-1; size: NA; V: TRBV4-1; D: NA; CDR3: CASSQALGSSYNEQFF; DNA: TGCGCCAGCAGCCAGGCACTCGGGTCCTCCTACAATGAGCAGTTCTTC
J: TRBJ2-3; size: NA; V: TRBV12-5; D: NA; CDR3: CASGPGTSSSTDTQYF; DNA: TGTGCTAGTGGCCCCGGGACATCCTCTAGCACAGATACGCAGTATTTT
J: TRBJ2-7; size: once; V: TRBV5-5; D: NA; CDR3: CASSPEYEQYF; DNA: TGTGCCAGCAGCCCCGAGTACGAGCAGTACTTC
J: TRBJ1-1; size: NA; V: TRBV11-2; D: NA; CDR3: CASSPFTPTGGPGAEAFF; DNA: TGTGCCAGCAGCCCCTTTACCCCAACTGGTGGGCCGGGCGCTGAAGCTTTCTTT
J: TRBJ2-3; size: once; V: TRBV28; D: NA; CDR3: CASSFSGGGDTQYF; DNA: TGTGCCAGCAGTTTCTCCGGGGGCGGAGATACGCAGTATTTT
J: TRBJ1-1; size: NA; V: TRBV30; D: NA; CDR3: CAWRTDLDTEAFF; DNA: TGTGCCTGGAGGACAGACCTCGACACTGAAGCTTTCTTT
J: TRBJ1-6; size: NA; V: TRBV5-1; D: NA; CDR3: CASSLSGRGGNSPLHF; DNA: TGCGCCAGCAGCTTGTCCGGCAGGGGTGGCAATTCACCCCTCCACTTT
J: TRBJ1-1; size: NA; V: TRBV7-6; D: NA; CDR3: CASSFESVNTEAFF; DNA: TGTGCCAGCAGCTTCGAGTCCGTGAACACTGAAGCTTTCTTT
J: TRBJ2-3; size: NA; V: TRBV5-3; D: TRBD2; CDR3: CARSLSQRGGATDTQYF; DNA: TGTGCCAGAAGCTTGTCTCAGCGGGGGGGCGCCACAGATACGCAGTATTTT
J: TRBJ2-2; size: NA; V: TRBV13; D: NA; CDR3: CASSPIKTIGELFF; DNA: TGTGCCAGCAGCCCCATCAAGACGATCGGGGAGCTGTTTTTT
J: TRBJ1-2; size: NA; V: TRBV11-2; D: NA; CDR3: CASRQPGGVYGYTF; DNA: TGTGCCAGCAGACAACCGGGCGGGGTCTATGGCTACACCTTC
J: TRBJ2-7; size: once; V: TRBV4-3; D: NA; CDR3: CASSQDYGSPYEQYF; DNA: TGCGCCAGCAGCCAAGACTACGGCTCACCCTACGAGCAGTACTTC
J: TRBJ1-1; size: NA; V: TRBV29-1; D: NA; CDR3: CSVVVELGYTEAFF; DNA: TGCAGCGTTGTCGTGGAGTTGGGTTACACTGAAGCTTTCTTT
J: TRBJ1-2; size: NA; V: TRBV29-1; D: NA; CDR3: CSVVDLYGYTF; DNA: TGCAGCGTTGTAGACCTCTATGGCTACACCTTC
J: TRBJ2-5; size: NA; V: TRBV25-1; D: TRBD1; CDR3: CASSGLQGAGETQYF; DNA: TGTGCCAGCAGTGGACTACAGGGGGCAGGGGAGACCCAGTACTTC
J: TRBJ2-5; size: NA; V: TRBV6-1; D: TRBD2; CDR3: CASSEAGEQETQYF; DNA: TGTGCCAGCAGTGAGGCGGGGGAACAAGAGACCCAGTACTTC
J: TRBJ2-3; size: NA; V: TRBV11-2; D: NA; CDR3: CASSPSGKEQYF; DNA: TGTGCCAGCAGCCCCTCGGGGAAGGAGCAGTATTTT
J: TRBJ2-1; size: NA; V: TRBV5-1; D: TRBD2; CDR3: CASSPTSGGYYNEQFF; DNA: TGCGCCAGCAGCCCGACTAGCGGGGGGTACTACAATGAGCAGTTCTTC
J: TRBJ2-5; size: NA; V: TRBV11-2; D: NA; CDR3: CASSSWSTEETQYF; DNA: TGTGCCAGCAGCTCGTGGTCCACCGAAGAGACCCAGTACTTC
J: TRBJ2-5; size: NA; V: TRBV7-6; D: TRBD2; CDR3: CASSSPQRGEETQYF; DNA: TGTGCCAGCAGCTCACCCCAGCGGGGCGAAGAGACCCAGTACTTC
J: TRBJ2-2; size: NA; V: TRBV9; D: NA; CDR3: CASSVSGELFF; DNA: TGTGCCAGCAGCGTATCCGGGGAGCTGTTTTTT
J: TRBJ2-5; size: NA; V: TRBV7-2; D: TRBD1; CDR3: CASSPRDRVVGETQYF; DNA: TGTGCCAGCAGCCCCCGGGACAGGGTGGTCGGAGAGACCCAGTACTTC
J: TRBJ2-2; size: NA; V: TRBV5-6; D: NA; CDR3: CASSLGGGELFF; DNA: TGTGCCAGCAGCTTGGGGGGCGGGGAGCTGTTTTTT
J: TRBJ2-3; size: NA; V: TRBV6-5; D: NA; CDR3: CASSHSITDTQYF; DNA: TGTGCCAGCAGTCATTCCATCACAGATACGCAGTATTTT
J: TRBJ1-2; size: NA; V: TRBV4-1; D: NA; CDR3: CASSQDEGVGYGYTF; DNA: TGCGCCAGCAGCCAAGACGAGGGGGTTGGCTATGGCTACACCTTC
J: TRBJ2-7; size: NA; V: TRBV12-5; D: NA; CDR3: CASGRGYYEQYF; DNA: TGTGCTAGCGGTAGGGGGTACTACGAGCAGTACTTC
J: TRBJ1-5; size: NA; V: TRBV5-8; D: NA; CDR3: CASSQESDQPQHF; DNA: TGCGCCAGCAGCCAAGAAAGCGATCAGCCCCAGCATTTT
J: TRBJ2-5; size: NA; V: TRBV4-1; D: TRBD2; CDR3: CASSQGLSGGETQYF; DNA: TGCGCCAGCAGCCAAGGTCTGTCGGGGGGAGAGACCCAGTACTTC
J: TRBJ2-3; size: NA; V: TRBV7-3; D: NA; CDR3: CASSLIGTDTQYF; DNA: TGTGCCAGCAGCTTAATAGGTACAGATACGCAGTATTTT
J: TRBJ1-2; size: once; V: TRBV27; D: TRBD1; CDR3: CASSFGAGGGYTF; DNA: TGTGCCAGCAGTTTCGGTGCAGGGGGCGGGTACACCTTC
J: TRBJ1-3; size: NA; V: TRBV5-1; D: TRBD1; CDR3: CASSLRGGDGNTIYF; DNA: TGCGCCAGCAGCTTGCGAGGGGGCGACGGAAACACCATATATTTT
J: TRBJ1-6; size: NA; V: TRBV28; D: NA; CDR3: CASRTAPPLHF; DNA: TGTGCCAGCAGAACGGCACCACCCCTCCACTTT
J: TRBJ2-2; size: NA; V: TRBV6-5; D: NA; CDR3: CASAQVLTTGELFF; DNA: TGTGCCAGCGCACAGGTCCTAACCACCGGGGAGCTGTTTTTT
J: TRBJ2-1; size: NA; V: TRBV7-2; D: TRBD1; CDR3: CASSYTGGAYDEQFF; DNA: TGTGCCAGCAGCTATACAGGGGGCGCGTATGATGAGCAGTTCTTC
J: TRBJ1-5; size: NA; V: TRBV5-1; D: NA; CDR3: CASSLAGDSNQPQHF; DNA: TGCGCCAGCAGCTTGGCCGGAGATAGCAATCAGCCCCAGCATTTT
J: TRBJ2-5; size: NA; V: TRBV28; D: NA; CDR3: CASSFTGSQETQYF; DNA: TGTGCCAGCAGTTTTACAGGTTCCCAAGAGACCCAGTACTTC
J: TRBJ1-2; size: NA; V: TRBV9; D: TRBD1; CDR3: CASSAGGLDYGYTF; DNA: TGTGCCAGCAGCGCAGGGGGGCTGGACTATGGCTACACCTTC
J: TRBJ2-3; size: NA; V: TRBV29-1; D: NA; CDR3: CSVYRGTDTQYF; DNA: TGCAGCGTTTACAGGGGCACAGATACGCAGTATTTT
J: TRBJ1-2; size: NA; V: TRBV27; D: TRBD1; CDR3: CASSFGTDGGYTF; DNA: TGTGCCAGCAGTTTCGGGACAGATGGGGGCTACACCTTC